This entry lists 8 T cell receptor beta chains sequenced from one sample in a study of cytomegalovirus exposure and HLA in healthy donors. PCR primers comprised 60 Vbeta and 13 Jbeta primers. Sequenced by immunoSEQ multiplex PCR; TCRdb stores in-frame clones only, minus some. Here the sample spans some 150,000 clones, just over 70% being singletons. The sample comprised PBMCs. These receptors came from a woman aged 30 to 39 in good health and CMV-seronegative.

The chain is built from TRBV10-3 and TRBJ2-3, with 11 bases lining up with TRBD2. This CDR3 is 20 amino acids long. V shed 0 bases and J 3 bases; nucleotides not matched to a gene: 14. CDR1 ENHRY and CDR2 SYGVKD come from the germline V gene. The CDR3 spells CAISESFSGGAETATDTQYF. CDR3 nucleotide sequence: TGTGCCATCAGTGAGTCGTTTAGCGGGGGGGCCGAAACAGCGACAGATACGCAGTATTTT.

This chain links TRBV18 with TRBJ1-5; TRBD1 aligns across 8 bases. The V gene end was trimmed by 3 bases and the J gene end by 5 bases; junction bases not matched to a gene: 9. CDR1 is KGHSH and CDR2 is LQKENI in the germline V gene. The CDR3 extends over 16 amino acids. The CDR3 region is CASSPSLDRGHQPQHF. The CDR3 bases are TGTGCCAGCTCACCGTCGTTAGACAGGGGCCATCAGCCCCAGCATTTT.

CDR3 DNA: TGCGCCAGCAGCCGGGAGGGAGGAGGGCACAATGAGCAGTTCTTC. Translated, it gives CASSREGGGHNEQFF. The rearrangement uses TRBV4-1 and TRBJ2-1, with 7 positions matching TRBD2. From germline, CDR1 is MGHRA and CDR2 YSYEKL. Trimming at V came to 4 bases and at J to 5 bases, leaving 8 bases not matched to a gene. The CDR3 runs to 15 residues.

This chain joins TRBV28 and TRBJ2-1; 10 positions match TRBD1. CDR3 length equals 18 residues. V gave up 3 bases and J gave up 4 bases; unmatched junction bases: 12. In germline, CDR1 is MDHEN, CDR2 SYDVKM. This CDR3 reads CASSFPRQGAQNYNEQFF. The CDR3 region has the DNA TGTGCCAGCAGTTTTCCCCGACAGGGGGCGCAGAATTACAATGAGCAGTTCTTC.

This chain joins TRBV11-2 and TRBJ2-5; TRBD1 is a possible D gene (6 bases). The CDR3 sequence is 14 residues long. Germline CDR1 SGHAT, CDR2 FQNNGV. With 1 base removed from V and 2 bases from J, the gap between germline ends came to 8 bases. DNA for the CDR3: TGTGCCAGCAGCTTAGGGACAGAACAAGAGACCCAGTACTTC. Encoded protein: CASSLGTEQETQYF.

This clone was counted only a few times. This rearrangement joins TRBV6-4 to TRBJ2-1, with 7 nucleotides matching TRBD2. Germline V gene data show CDR1 as MRHNA and CDR2 as SNTAGT. V shed 10 bases, J shed 7 bases, and the junction held 10 bases outside the gene matches. The CDR3 loop spans 13 amino acids. The CDR3 DNA reads TGTGCCAAACGGGGGAGGGCGAGGAATGAGCAGTTCTTC. Protein product: CAKRGRARNEQFF.

This clone is a singleton in its sample. This chain uses TRBV6-5 with TRBJ2-3, with TRBD1 as a possible D gene (5 bases). Germline V gene lookup returns CDR1 MNHEY and CDR2 SVGAGI. The CDR3 sequence is 12 residues long. Between the trimmed V and J ends, which lost 6 bases and 4 bases, there was a span of 8 bases. The CDR3 here is CASRDSADTQYF. The CDR3 DNA sequence: TGTGCCAGCAGAGACAGTGCAGATACGCAGTATTTT.

V gene TRBV7-9 combines with J gene TRBJ1-1; TRBD1 matches 8 bases. The germline V gene encodes CDR1 SEHNR and CDR2 FQNEAQ (reference sequence). J lost 6 bases, V lost 2 bases, and 2 bases had no gene match. The CDR3 consists of 13 residues. In DNA, the CDR3 is TGTGCCAGCAGCTTAACGACAGGGGCTGAAGCTTTCTTT. Translating it yields CASSLTTGAEAFF.